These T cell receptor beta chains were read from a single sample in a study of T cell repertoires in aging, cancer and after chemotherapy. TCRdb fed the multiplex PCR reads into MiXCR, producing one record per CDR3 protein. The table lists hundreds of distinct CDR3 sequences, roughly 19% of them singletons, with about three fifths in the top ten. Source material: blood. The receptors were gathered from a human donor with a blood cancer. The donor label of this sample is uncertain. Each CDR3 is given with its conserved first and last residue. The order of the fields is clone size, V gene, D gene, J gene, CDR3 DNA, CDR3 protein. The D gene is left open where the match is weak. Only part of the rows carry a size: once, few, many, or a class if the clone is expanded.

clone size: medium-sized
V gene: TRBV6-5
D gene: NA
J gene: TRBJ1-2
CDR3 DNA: TGTGCCAGCAGTCCCGACAGGACTTTCTATGGCTACACCTTC
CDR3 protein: CASSPDRTFYGYTF

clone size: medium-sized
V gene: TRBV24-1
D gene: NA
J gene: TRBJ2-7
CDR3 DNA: TGTGCCACCAGTGCTGGGTGGAGCGAGCAGTACTTC
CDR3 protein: CATSAGWSEQYF

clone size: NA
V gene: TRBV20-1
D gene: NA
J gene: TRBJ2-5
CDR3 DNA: TGCAGTGCCCCACAGGTCGGATTACAAGAGACCCAGTACTTC
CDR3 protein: CSAPQVGLQETQYF

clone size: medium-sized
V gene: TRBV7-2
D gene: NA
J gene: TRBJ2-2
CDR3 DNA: TGTGCCAGCAGCTTAGATGGGACCGGGGAGCTGTTTTTT
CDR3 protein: CASSLDGTGELFF

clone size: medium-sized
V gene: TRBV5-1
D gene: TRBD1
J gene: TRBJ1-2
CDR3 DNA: TGCGCCAGCAGCTTGGCCCCTCAGGGGGACTGCACCTTC
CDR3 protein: CASSLAPQGDCTF

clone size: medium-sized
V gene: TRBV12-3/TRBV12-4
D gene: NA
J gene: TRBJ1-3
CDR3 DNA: TGTGCCAGCAGTTTAACGGGGTTCTCTGGAAACACCATATATTTT
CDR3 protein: CASSLTGFSGNTIYF

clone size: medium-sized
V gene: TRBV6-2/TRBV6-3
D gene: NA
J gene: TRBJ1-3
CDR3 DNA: TGTGCCAGCAAAACCGGCCCGAGCTCTGGAAACACCATATATTTT
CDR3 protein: CASKTGPSSGNTIYF

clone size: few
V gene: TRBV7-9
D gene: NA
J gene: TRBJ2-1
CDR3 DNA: TGTGCCAGCAGCCCGGATGGGCGGGACCGGGCGAGCTCCTACAATGAGCAGTTCTTC
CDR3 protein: CASSPDGRDRASSYNEQFF

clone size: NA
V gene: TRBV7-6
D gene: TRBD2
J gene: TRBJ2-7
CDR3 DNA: TGTGCCAGCAGTTCCCTGACTAGCGGGAGTTACGAGCAGTACTTC
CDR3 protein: CASSSLTSGSYEQYF

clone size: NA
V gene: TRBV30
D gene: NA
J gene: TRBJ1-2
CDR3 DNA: TGTGCCTGGAGTGTACTTAGCTATAACTATAACTACACCTTC
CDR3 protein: CAWSVLSYNYNYTF

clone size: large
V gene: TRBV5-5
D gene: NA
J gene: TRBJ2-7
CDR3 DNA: TGTGCCAGCAGCCTGGACCTAGCAACCCACGAGCAGTACTTC
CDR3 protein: CASSLDLATHEQYF

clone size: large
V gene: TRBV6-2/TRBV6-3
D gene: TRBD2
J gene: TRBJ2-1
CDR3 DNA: TGTGCCAGCAGTTTAGCGGGAGGGCCGGTTGAGCAGTTCTTC
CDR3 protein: CASSLAGGPVEQFF

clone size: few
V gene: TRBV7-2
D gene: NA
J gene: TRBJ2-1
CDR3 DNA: TGTGCCAGCAGCCTCTGGCGAGGGGTGAATGAGCAGTTCTTC
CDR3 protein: CASSLWRGVNEQFF

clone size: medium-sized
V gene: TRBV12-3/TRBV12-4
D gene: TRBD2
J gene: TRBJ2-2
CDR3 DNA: TGTGCCAGCAGTTTAGTCATACTAGCGGGGGGGCGTGCTAGCGGGGAGCTGTTTTTT
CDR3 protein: CASSLVILAGGRASGELFF

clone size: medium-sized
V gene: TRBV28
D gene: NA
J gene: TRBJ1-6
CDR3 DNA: TGTGCCAGCAGTTTAAGGGCAGCAAATTCACCCCTCCACTTT
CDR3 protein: CASSLRAANSPLHF

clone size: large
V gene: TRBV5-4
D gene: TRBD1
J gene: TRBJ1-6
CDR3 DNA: TGTGCCAGCAGCGTACAGGGGGTACGTAATTCACCCCTCCACTTT
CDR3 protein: CASSVQGVRNSPLHF

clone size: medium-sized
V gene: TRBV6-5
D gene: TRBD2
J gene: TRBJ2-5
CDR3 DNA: TGTGCCAGCAGTACCCAATCTAGCGGGAGGGTCGAGACCCAGTACTTC
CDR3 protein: CASSTQSSGRVETQYF

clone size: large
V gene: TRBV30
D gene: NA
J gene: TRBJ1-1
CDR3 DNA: TGTGCCTGGAGTGTAGGGACACTTGAAGCTTTCTTT
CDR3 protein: CAWSVGTLEAFF

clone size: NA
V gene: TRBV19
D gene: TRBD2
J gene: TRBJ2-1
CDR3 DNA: TGTGCCAGTAGTATAAGGAGCGGGGGTTACAATGAGCAGTTCTTC
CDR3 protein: CASSIRSGGYNEQFF

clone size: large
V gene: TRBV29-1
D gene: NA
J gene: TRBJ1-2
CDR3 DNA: TGCAGCGTTGACGAGCATAACTATGGCTACACCTTC
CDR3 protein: CSVDEHNYGYTF

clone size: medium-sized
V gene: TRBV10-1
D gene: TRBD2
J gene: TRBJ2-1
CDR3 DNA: TGCGCCAGCAGTGAGTCAAGGGGACTAGCTAAGTACAATGAGCAGTTCTTC
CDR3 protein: CASSESRGLAKYNEQFF

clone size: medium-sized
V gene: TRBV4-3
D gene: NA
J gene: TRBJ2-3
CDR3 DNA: TGCGCCAGCAGCCAAGCAGGGGCAGGGGAAGAAGATACGCAGTATTTT
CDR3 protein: CASSQAGAGEEDTQYF

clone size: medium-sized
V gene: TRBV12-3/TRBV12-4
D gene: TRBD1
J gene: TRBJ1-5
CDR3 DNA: TGTGCCAGCAGCCCGACAGGGACGTCCCAGCCCCAGCATTTT
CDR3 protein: CASSPTGTSQPQHF

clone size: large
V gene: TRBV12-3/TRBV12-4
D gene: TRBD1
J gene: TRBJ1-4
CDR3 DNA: TGTGCCAGCAGGACACAGGGGCGTGATGAAAAACTGTTTTTT
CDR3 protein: CASRTQGRDEKLFF

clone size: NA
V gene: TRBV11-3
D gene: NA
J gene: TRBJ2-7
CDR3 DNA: TGTGCCAGCAGCTTGGTTGCGGTGCGATACGAGCAGTACTTC
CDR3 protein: CASSLVAVRYEQYF

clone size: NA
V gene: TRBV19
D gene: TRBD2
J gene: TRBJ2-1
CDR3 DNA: TGTGCCAGTAATCAAGGGGCTAGCGGGAGTCTCAATGAGCAGTTCTTC
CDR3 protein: CASNQGASGSLNEQFF

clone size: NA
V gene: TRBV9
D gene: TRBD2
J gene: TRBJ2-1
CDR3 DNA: TGTGCCAGCAGCGTAGGGACTAGCGGGAGCTCCTACAATGAGCAGTTCTTC
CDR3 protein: CASSVGTSGSSYNEQFF

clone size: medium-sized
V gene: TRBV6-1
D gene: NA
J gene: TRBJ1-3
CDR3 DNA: TGTGCCAGCAGTGAACTGCCGACCTCTGGAAACACCATATATTTT
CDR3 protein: CASSELPTSGNTIYF

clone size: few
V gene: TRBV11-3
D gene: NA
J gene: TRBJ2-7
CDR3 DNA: TGTGCCAGCAGCCGACAGGCACCCTACGAGCAGTACTTC
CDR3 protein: CASSRQAPYEQYF

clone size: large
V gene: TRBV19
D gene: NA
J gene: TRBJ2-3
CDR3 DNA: TGTGCCAGTAGTATCCAGGGAAGCACAGATACGCAGTATTTT
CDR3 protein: CASSIQGSTDTQYF

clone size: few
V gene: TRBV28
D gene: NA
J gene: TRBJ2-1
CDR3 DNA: TGTGCCAGCAGCCGCCCCCCATCTCCCACCCACACCAATGAGCAGTTCTTC
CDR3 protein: CASSRPPSPTHTNEQFF

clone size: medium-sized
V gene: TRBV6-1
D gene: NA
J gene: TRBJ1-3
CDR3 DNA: TGTGCCAGTAGTTTCCGGGACATAGGAAACACCATATATTTT
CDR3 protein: CASSFRDIGNTIYF

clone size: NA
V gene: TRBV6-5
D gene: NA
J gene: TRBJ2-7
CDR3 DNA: TGTGCTAGCAGTTTAGAGGGCAGCTCCTATGAACAGTACTTC
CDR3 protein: CASSLEGSSYEQYF

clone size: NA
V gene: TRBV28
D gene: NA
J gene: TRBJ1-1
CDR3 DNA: TGTGCCAGCAGTAGTACCTTGGGGGGGCGGGGAGCTTTCTTT
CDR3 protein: CASSSTLGGRGAFF

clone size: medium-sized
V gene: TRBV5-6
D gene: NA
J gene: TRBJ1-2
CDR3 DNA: TGTGCCAGCAGCTTTCGCGGGGGCTACACCTTC
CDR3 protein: CASSFRGGYTF

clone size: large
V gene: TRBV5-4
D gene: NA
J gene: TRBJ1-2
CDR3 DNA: TGTGCCAGCAGCTTGCCTAAAATCTATGGCTACACCTTC
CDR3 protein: CASSLPKIYGYTF

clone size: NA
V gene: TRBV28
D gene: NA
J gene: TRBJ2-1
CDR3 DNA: TGTGCCAGCAGTTTATTCTTTTGGCCGGGGAATGAGCAGTTCTTC
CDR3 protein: CASSLFFWPGNEQFF

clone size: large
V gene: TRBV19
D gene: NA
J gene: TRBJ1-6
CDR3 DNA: TGTGCCAGTAGTGAGCGACAGAATTCACCCCTCCACTTT
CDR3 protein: CASSERQNSPLHF

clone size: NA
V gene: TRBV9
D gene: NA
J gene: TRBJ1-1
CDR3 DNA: TGTGCCAGCAGCGTCGGGGGATCGCACACTGAAGCTTTCTTT
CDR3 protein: CASSVGGSHTEAFF

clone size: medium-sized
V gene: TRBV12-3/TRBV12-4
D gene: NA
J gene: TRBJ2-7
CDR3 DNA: TGTGCCAGCAGTTCATTCTACGAGCAGTACTTC
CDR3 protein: CASSSFYEQYF

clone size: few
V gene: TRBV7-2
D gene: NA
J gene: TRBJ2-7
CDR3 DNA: TGTGCCAGCAGCTTAGCCGAGGGATACGAGCAGTACTTC
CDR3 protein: CASSLAEGYEQYF

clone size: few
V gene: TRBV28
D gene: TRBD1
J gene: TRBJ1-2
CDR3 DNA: TGTGCCAGCAGTTTACTCCGGACAGGGGGCTATGGCTACACCTTC
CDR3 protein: CASSLLRTGGYGYTF

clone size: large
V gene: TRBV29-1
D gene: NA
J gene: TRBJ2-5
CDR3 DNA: TGCAGCGTTGTTGGATGGACACACCAAGAGACCCAGTACTTC
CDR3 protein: CSVVGWTHQETQYF

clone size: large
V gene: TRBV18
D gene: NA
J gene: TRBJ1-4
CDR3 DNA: TGTGCCAGCTCACTTCAGGGGTATTATGAAAAACTGTTTTTT
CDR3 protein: CASSLQGYYEKLFF

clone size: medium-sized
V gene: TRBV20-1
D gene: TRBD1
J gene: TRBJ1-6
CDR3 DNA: TGCAGTGCTCCGACAGGGCCAGCTAATTCACCCCTCCACTTT
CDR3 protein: CSAPTGPANSPLHF

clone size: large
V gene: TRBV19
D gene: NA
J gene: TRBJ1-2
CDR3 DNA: TGTGCCAGTAGTATAGGTCTCGGGACCCACTATGGCTACACCTTC
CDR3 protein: CASSIGLGTHYGYTF

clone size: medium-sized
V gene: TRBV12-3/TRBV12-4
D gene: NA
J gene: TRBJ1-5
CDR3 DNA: TGTGCCAGCAGTTTAAGGGCAGGGACGCATCAGCCCCAGCATTTT
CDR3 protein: CASSLRAGTHQPQHF

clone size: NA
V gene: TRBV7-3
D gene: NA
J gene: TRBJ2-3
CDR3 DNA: TGTGCCAGCAGCTTAGTCTGGGGGGGCACAGATACGCAGTATTTT
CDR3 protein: CASSLVWGGTDTQYF

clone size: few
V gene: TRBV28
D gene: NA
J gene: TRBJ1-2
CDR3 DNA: TGTGCCAGCACAGGGTGGTGGGGCTACACCTTC
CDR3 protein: CASTGWWGYTF

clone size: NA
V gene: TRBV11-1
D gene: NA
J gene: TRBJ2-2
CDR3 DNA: TGTGCCAGCACCTTGGCACGACAAGGCGGGGAGCTGTTTTTT
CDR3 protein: CASTLARQGGELFF

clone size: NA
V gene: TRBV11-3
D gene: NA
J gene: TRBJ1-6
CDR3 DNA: TGTGCCAGCAGCTTAGGCGGGGCTGTTTCACCCCTCCACTTT
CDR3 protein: CASSLGGAVSPLHF

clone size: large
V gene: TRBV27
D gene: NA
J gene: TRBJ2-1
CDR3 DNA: TGTGCCAGCAGTTTATCAGCGCAGGTCGGGAATGAGCAGTTCTTC
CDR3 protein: CASSLSAQVGNEQFF

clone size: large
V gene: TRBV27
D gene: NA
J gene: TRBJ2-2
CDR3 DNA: TGTGCCAGCAGTTTATCATTTCTAGCGCCGAACACCGGGGAGCTGTTTTTT
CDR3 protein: CASSLSFLAPNTGELFF

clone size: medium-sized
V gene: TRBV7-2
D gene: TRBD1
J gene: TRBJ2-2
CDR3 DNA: TGTGCCAGCAGCCGGACCGGACAGGCCAGGACCGGGGAGCTGTTTTTT
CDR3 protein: CASSRTGQARTGELFF

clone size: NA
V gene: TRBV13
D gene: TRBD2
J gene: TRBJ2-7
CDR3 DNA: TGTGCCAGCAGCTTCGGGGGGTATGAATTCTACGAGCAGTACTTC
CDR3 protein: CASSFGGYEFYEQYF

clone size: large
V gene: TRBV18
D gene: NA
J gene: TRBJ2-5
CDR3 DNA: TGTGCCAGCTCACTCCAGGCGGGCGGGGTGGAGACCCAGTACTTC
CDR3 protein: CASSLQAGGVETQYF

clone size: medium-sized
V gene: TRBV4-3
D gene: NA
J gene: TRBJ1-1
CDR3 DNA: TGCGCCAGCAGCCAGGGGGAGGACACTGAAGCTTTCTTT
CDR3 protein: CASSQGEDTEAFF

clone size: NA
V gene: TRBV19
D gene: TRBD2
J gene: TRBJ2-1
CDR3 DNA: TGTGCCAGTAGTATATTAAGCGGGGGGGCATACAATGAGCAGTTCTTC
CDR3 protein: CASSILSGGAYNEQFF

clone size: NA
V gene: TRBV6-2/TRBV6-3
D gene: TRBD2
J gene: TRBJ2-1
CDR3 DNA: TGTGCCAGCAGTTTAGCGGGAGGGCCGGCGAACAATGAGCAGTTCTTC
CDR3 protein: CASSLAGGPANNEQFF

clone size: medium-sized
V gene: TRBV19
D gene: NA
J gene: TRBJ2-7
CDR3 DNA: TGTGCCAGTAGTATAGACGGCGGGAACTACGAGCAGTACTTC
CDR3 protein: CASSIDGGNYEQYF